Below, 3 T cell receptor beta chains from the same sample are listed, as sequenced in a study of T cells after yellow fever vaccination. TCRdb reprocessed the 5' RACE reads via MiXCR and lists one record per CDR3 protein. The table shows approximately 510,000 distinct CDR3 sequences, with 21% occurring only once. The sample was PBMCs, taken 21 days after the first yellow fever vaccination. Source of these receptors: a man between 18 and 29 years old who received the YFV17D yellow fever vaccine.

In its sample, this clonotype was seen many times. The chain has TRBV5-5 and TRBJ2-3, with TRBD1 matching over 7 bases. This CDR3 has 14 residues. Germline V lookup: CDR1 SGHKS, CDR2 YYEKEE (reference sequence). V trimming: 3 bases; J trimming: 1 base; junction bases outside the gene matches: 2. CDR3 sequence: CASSYRGGTDTQYF. In nucleotides, the CDR3 is TGTGCCAGCAGCTACAGGGGAGGCACAGATACGCAGTATTTT.

The chain carries TRBV20-1 and TRBJ2-2; 8 bases line up with TRBD1. The ends lost 7 bases at V and 7 bases at J; junction bases unmatched: 8. CDR3 length: 13 amino acids. The germline CDR1 and CDR2 sequences are DFQATT and SNEGSKA (reference sequence). This chain's CDR3 is CSGARGQGGELFF. CDR3 coding DNA: TGCAGTGGGGCCAGGGGGCAAGGCGGGGAGCTGTTTTTT.

The chain recombines TRBV5-1 with TRBJ2-3; possibly TRBD1 or TRBD2 for D (5 bases each). The CDR3 extends over 14 amino acids. The germline V and J ends were trimmed by 3 bases and 4 bases, with 12 bases remaining between them. Germline CDR1 reads SGHRS; CDR2 reads YFSETQ. Written as DNA, the CDR3 is TGCGCCAGCAGCTATGGGACCCCCGCAGATACGCAGTATTTT. This codes for CASSYGTPADTQYF. Based on the CDR3 plus reference TRBV5-1 and TRBJ2-3, the full variable domain is KAGVTQTPRYLIKTRGQQVTLSCSPISGHRSVSWYQQTPGQGLQFLFEYFSETQRNKGNFPGRFSGRQFSNSRSEMNVSTLELGDSALYLCASSYGTPADTQYFGPGTRLTVL.